The clone carrying this TCR beta chain was detected only a few times. This record belongs to a study of T-cell memory formation after mild COVID-19. Trimming removed 2 bases from V and 4 bases from J; junction bases left unmatched: 5. The CDR3 loop spans 16 amino acids. CDR1 SGHTA and CDR2 FQGNSA come from the germline V gene. From the 5' RACE reads, TCRdb called clonotypes with MiXCR, one entry per CDR3 protein. The table includes around 530,000 distinct CDR3 sequences, about 22% detected once. This chain uses TRBV7-2 with TRBJ2-3; 11 bases match TRBD2. The material sequenced was PBMCs or a T cell subset sorted from them (not recorded which). This receptor was obtained from an adult woman who had mild COVID-19 (a few samples of this study predate the infection). Cell type and time point are not known. The DNA for the CDR3 is TGTGCCAGCAGCTTACATAGCGGGGGGGCCGCAGATACGCAGTATTTT. This gives the protein CASSLHSGGAADTQYF.